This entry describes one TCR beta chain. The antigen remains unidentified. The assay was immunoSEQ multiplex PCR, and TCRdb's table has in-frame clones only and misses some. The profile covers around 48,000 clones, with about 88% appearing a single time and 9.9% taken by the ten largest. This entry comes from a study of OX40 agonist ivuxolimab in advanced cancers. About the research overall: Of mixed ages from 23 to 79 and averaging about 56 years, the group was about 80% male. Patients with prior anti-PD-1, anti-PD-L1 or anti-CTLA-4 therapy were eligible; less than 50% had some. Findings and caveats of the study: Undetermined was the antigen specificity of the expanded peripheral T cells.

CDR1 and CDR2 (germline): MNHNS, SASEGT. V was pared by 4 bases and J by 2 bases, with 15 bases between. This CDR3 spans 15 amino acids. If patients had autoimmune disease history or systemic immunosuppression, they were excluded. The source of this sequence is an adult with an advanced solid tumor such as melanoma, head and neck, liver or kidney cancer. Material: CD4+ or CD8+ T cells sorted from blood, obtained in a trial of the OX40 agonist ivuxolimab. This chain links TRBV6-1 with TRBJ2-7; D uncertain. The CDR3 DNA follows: TGTGCCAGCAGTGGGTGGCAACCCCGTCCCTACGAGCAGTACTTC. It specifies CASSGWQPRPYEQYF.